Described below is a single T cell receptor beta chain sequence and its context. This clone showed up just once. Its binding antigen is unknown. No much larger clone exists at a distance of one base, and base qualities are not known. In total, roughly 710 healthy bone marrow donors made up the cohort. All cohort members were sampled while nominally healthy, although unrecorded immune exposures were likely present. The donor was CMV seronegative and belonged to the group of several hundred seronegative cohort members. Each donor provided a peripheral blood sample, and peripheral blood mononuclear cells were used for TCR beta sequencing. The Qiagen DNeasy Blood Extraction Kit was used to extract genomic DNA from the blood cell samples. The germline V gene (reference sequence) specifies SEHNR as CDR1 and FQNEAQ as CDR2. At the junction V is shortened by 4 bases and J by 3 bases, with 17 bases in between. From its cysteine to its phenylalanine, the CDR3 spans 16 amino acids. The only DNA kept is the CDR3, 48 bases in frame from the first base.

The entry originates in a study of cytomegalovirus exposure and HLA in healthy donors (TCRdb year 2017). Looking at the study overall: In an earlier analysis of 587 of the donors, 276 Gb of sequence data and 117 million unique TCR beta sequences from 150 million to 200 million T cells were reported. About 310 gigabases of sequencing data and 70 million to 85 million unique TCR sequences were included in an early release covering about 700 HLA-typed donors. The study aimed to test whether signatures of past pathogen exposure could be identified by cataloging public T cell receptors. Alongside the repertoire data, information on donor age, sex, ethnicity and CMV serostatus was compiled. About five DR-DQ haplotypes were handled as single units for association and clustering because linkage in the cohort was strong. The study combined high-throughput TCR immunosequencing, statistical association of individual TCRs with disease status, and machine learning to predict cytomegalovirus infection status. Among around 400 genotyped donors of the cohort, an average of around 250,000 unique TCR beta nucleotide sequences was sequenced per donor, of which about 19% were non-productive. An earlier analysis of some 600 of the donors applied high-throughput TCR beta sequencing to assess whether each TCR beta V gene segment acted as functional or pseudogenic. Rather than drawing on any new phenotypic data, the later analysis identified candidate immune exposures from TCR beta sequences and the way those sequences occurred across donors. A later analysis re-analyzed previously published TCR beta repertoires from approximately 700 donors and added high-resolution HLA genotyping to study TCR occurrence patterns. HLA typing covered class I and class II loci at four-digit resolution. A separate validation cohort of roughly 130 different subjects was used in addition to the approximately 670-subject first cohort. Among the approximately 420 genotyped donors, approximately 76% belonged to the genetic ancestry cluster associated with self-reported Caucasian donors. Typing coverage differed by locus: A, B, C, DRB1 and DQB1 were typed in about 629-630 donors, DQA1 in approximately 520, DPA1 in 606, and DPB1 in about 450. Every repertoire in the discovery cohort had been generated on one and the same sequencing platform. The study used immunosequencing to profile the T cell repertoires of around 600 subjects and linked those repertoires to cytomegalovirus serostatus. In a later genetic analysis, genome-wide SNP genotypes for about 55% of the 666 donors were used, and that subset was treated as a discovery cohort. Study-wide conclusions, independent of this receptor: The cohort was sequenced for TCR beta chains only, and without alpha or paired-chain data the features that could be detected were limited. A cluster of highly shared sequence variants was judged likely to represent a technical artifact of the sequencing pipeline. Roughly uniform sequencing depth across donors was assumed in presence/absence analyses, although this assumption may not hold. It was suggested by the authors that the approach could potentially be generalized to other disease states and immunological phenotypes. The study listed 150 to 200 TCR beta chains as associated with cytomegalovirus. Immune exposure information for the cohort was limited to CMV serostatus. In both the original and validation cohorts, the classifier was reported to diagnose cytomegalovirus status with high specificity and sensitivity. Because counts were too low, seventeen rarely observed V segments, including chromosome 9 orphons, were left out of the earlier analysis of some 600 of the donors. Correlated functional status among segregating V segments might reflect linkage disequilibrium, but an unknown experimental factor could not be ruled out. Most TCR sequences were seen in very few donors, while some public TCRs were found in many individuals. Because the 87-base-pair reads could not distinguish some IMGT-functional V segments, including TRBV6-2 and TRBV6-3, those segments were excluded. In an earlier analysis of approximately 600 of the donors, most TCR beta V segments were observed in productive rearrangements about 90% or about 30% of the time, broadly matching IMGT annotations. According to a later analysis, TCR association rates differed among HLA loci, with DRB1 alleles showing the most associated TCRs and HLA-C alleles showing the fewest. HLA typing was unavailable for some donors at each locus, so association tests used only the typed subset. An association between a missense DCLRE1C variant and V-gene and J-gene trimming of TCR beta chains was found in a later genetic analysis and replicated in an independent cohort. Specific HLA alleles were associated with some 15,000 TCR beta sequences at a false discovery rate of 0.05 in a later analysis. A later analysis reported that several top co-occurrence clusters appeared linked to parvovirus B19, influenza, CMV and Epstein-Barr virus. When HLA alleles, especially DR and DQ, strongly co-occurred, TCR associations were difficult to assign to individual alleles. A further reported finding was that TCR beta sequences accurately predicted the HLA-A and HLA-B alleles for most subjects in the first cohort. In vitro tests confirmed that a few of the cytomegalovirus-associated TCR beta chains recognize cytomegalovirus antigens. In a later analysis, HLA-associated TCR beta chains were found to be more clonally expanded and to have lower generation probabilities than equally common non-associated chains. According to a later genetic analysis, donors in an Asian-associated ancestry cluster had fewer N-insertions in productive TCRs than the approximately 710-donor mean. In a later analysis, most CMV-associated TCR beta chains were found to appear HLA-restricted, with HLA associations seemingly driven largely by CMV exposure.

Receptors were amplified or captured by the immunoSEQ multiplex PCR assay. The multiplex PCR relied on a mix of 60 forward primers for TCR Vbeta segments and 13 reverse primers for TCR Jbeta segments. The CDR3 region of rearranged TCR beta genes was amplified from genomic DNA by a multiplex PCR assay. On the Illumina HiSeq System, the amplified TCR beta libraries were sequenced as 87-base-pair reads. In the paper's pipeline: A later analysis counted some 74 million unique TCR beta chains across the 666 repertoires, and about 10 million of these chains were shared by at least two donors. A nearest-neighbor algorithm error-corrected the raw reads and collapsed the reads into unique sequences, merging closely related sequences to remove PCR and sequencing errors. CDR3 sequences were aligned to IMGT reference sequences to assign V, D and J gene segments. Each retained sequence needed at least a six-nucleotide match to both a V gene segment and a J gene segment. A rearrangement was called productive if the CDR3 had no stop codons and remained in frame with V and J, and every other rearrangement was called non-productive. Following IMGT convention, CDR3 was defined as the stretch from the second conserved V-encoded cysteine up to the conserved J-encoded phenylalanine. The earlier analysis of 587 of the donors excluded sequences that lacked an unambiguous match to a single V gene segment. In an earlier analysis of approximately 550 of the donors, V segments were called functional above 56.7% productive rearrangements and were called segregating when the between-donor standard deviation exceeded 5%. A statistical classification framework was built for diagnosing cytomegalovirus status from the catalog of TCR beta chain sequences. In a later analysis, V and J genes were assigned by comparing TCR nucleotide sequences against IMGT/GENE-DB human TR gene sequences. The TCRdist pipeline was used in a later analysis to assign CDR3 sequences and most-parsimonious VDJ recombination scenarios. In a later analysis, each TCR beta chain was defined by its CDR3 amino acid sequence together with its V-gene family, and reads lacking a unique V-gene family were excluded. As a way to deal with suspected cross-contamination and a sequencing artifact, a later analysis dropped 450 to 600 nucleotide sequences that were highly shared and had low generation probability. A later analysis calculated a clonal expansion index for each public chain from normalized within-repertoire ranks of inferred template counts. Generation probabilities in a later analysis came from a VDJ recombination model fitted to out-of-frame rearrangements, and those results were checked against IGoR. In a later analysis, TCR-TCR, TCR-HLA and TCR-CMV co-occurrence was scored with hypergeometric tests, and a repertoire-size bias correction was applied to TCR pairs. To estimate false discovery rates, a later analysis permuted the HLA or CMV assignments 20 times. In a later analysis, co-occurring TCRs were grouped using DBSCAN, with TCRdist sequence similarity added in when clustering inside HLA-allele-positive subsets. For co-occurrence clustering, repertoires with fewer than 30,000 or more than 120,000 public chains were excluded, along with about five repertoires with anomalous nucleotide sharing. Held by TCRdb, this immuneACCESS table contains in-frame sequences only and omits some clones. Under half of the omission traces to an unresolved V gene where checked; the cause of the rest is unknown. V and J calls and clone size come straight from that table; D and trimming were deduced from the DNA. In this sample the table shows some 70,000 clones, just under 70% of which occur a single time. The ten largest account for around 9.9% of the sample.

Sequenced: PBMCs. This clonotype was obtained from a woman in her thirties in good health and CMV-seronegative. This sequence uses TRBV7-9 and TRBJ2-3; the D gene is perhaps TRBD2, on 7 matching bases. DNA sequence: TGTGCCAGCAGCTCCACAAACGCGGGGGCGACAGATACGCAGTATTTT. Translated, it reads CASSSTNAGATDTQYF.